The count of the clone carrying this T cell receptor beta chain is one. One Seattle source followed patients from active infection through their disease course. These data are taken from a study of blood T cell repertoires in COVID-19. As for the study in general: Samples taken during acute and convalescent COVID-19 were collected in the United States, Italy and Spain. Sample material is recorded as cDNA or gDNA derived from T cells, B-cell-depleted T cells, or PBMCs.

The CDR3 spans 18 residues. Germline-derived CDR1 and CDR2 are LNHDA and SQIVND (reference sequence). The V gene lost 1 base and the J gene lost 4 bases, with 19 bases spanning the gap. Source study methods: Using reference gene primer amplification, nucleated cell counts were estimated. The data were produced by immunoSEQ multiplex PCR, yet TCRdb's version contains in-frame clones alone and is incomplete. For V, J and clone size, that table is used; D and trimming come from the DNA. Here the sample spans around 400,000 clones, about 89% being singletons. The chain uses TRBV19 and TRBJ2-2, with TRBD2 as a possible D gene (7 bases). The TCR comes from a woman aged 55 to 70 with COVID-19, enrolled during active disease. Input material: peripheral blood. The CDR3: CASSIGPAGGLGTGELFF. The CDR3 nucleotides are TGTGCCAGTAGTATAGGGCCGGCCGGGGGGCTAGGCACCGGGGAGCTGTTTTTT.